The clone carrying this T cell receptor beta chain has just a few counts. In germline, CDR1 is SGHAT, CDR2 FQNNGV. V was cut by 5 bases and J by 2 bases, with 10 bases left in between. This CDR3 is 13 amino acids long. A second PCR of roughly 7 to 11 cycles used a sample-barcoded 5' primer and a J-beta primer mix. The study obtained at least 2.5 million CDR3-containing paired-end reads from every sample. A single record per CDR3 protein comes from TCRdb applying MiXCR to the 5' RACE reads. The repertoire consists of hundreds of thousands of distinct CDR3 sequences, with about 56% occurring once and the leading ten covering roughly 25%. The source of the sample is a study of blood T cells in healthy people across ages.

Sequencing was carried out using blood. V is TRBV11-2 and J is TRBJ2-7; TRBD1 is a possible D gene (6 bases). The TCR sequence derives from a man aged 35 to 55 in good health. DNA of the CDR3: TGTGCCAGCAGCACAGGGTACACCTACGAGCAGTACTTC. The encoded protein is CASSTGYTYEQYF.